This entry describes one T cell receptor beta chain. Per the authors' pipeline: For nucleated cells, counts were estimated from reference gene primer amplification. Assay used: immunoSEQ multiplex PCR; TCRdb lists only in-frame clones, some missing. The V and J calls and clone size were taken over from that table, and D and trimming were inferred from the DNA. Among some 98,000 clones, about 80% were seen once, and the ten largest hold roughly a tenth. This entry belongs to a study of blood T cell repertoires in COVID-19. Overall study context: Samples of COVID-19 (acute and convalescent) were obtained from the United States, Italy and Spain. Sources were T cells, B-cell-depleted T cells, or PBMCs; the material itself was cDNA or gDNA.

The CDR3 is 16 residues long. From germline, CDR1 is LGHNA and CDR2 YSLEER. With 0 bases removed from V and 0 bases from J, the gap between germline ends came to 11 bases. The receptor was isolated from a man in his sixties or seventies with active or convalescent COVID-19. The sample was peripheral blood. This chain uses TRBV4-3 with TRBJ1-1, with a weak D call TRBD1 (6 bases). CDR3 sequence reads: CASSQDLGGMNTEAFF. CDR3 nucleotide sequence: TGCGCCAGCAGCCAAGATCTAGGGGGAATGAACACTGAAGCTTTCTTT.